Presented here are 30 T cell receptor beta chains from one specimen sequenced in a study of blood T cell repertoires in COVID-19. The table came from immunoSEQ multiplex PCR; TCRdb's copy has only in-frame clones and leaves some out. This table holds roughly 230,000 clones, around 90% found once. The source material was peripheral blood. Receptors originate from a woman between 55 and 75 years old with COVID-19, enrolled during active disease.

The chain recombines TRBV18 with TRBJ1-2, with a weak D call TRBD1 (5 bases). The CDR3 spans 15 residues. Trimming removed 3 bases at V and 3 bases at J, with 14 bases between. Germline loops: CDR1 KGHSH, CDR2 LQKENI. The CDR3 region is CASSPGTESHYGYTF. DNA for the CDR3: TGTGCCAGCTCACCGGGGACTGAGAGTCACTATGGCTACACCTTC.

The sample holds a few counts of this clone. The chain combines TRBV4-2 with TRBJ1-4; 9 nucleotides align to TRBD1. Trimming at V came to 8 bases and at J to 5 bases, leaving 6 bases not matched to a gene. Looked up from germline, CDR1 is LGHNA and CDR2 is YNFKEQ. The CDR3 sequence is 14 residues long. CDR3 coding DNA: TGTGCCAGCGGGGGACAGGGAGGGAATGAAAAACTGTTTTTT. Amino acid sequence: CASGGQGGNEKLFF.

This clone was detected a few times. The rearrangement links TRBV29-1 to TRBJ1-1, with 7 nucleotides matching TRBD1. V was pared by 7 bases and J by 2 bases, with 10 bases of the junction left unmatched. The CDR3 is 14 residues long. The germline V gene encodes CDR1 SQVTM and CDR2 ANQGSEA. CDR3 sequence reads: CSGRRQGANTEAFF. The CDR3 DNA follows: TGCAGCGGGAGGAGACAGGGAGCCAACACTGAAGCTTTCTTT.

CDR3 residues: CASSQRGGVPYSYNEQFF. The CDR3, as DNA: TGCGCCAGCAGCCAGAGAGGCGGGGTCCCCTACTCCTACAATGAGCAGTTCTTC. The chain employs TRBV4-1 and TRBJ2-1; a possible D gene is TRBD2 (6 bases). The CDR3 contains 18 residues. The V gene lost 3 bases and the J gene lost 0 bases, with 18 bases spanning the gap. Germline V CDR1 and CDR2: MGHRA, YSYEKL.

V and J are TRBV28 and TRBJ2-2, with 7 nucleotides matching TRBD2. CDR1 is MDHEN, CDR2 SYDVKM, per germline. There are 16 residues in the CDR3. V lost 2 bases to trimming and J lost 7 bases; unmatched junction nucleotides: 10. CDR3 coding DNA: TGTGCCAGCAGTTTAATAGGGAGGGGACCTTACGGGGAGCTGTTTTTT. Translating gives CASSLIGRGPYGELFF.

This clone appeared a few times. This CDR3 is CASSLRQGGRNTEAFF. The DNA of the CDR3 is TGCGCCAGCAGCTTGCGACAGGGGGGCCGGAACACTGAAGCTTTCTTT. The gene calls are TRBV5-1 and TRBJ1-1; 9 bases are shared with TRBD1. The CDR3 is 16 amino acids. Germline CDR1 and CDR2: SGHRS and YFSETQ. V was clipped by 1 base and J by 1 base; unmatched bases: 5. Looking up the rest from reference TRBV5-1 and TRBJ1-1 gives the full variable domain: KAGVTQTPRYLIKTRGQQVTLSCSPISGHRSVSWYQQTPGQGLQFLFEYFSETQRNKGNFPGRFSGRQFSNSRSEMNVSTLELGDSALYLCASSLRQGGRNTEAFFGQGTRLTVV.

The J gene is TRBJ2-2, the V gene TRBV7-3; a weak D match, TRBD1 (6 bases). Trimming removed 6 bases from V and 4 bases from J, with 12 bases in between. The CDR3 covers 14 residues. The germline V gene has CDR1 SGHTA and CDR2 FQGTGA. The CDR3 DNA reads TGTGCCAGCAGGACTACAGGGCTCACCGGGGAGCTGTTTTTT. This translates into CASRTTGLTGELFF.

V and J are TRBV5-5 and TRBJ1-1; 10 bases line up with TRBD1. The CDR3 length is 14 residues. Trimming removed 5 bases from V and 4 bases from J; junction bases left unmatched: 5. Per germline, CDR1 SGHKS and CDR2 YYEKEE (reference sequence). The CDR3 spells CASRARTGGTEAFF. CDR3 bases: TGTGCCAGCAGGGCGCGGACAGGGGGCACTGAAGCTTTCTTT. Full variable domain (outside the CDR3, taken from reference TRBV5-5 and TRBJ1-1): DAGVTQSPTHLIKTRGQQVTLRCSPISGHKSVSWYQQVLGQGPQFIFQYYEKEERGRGNFPDRFSARQFPNYSSELNVNALLLGDSALYLCASRARTGGTEAFFGQGTRLTVV.

CDR3 DNA: TGTGCCAGCAGCCAAGATAGGGGGACAGGGTTGAACACCGGGGAGCTGTTTTTT. As protein: CASSQDRGTGLNTGELFF. The rearrangement links TRBV3-1 (or the pseudogene TRBV3-2) to TRBJ2-2; 9 bases agree with TRBD1. V lost 0 bases and J lost 1; bases outside the gene matches: 6. Germline CDR1 and CDR2: LGHDT and YNNKEL (reference sequence). The CDR3 totals 18 residues.

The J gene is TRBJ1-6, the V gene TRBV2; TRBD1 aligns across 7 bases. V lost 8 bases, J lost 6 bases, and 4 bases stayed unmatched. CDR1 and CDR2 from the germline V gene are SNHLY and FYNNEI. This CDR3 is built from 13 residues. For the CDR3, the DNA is TGTGCCAGCCAGGGACAGCCTAATTCACCCCTCCACTTT. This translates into CASQGQPNSPLHF.

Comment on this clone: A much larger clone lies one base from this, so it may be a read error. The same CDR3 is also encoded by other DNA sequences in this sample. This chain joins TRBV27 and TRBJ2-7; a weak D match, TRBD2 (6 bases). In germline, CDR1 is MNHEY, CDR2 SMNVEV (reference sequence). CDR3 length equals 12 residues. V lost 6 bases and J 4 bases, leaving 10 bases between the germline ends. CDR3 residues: CASSLGGYEQYF. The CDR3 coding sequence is TGTGCCAGCAGCCTGGGGGGTTACGAGCAGTACTTC.

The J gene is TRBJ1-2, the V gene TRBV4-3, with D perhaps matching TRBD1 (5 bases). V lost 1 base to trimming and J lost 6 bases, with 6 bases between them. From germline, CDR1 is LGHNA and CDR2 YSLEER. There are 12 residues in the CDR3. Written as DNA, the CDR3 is TGCGCCAGCAGCCAAGGGGGGGATGGCTACACCTTC. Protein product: CASSQGGDGYTF.

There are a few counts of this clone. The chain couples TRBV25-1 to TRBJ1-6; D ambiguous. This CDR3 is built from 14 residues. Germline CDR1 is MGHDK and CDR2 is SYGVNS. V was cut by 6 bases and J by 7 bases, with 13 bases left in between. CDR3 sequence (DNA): TGTGCCAGCAGCCGGGAAGCGGAGAATTCACCCCTCCACTTT. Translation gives CASSREAENSPLHF. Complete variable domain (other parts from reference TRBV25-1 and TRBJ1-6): EADIYQTPRYLVIGTGKKITLECSQTMGHDKMYWYQQDPGMELHLIHYSYGVNSTEKGDLSSESTVSRIRTEHFPLTLESARPSHTSQYLCASSREAENSPLHFGNGTRLTVT.

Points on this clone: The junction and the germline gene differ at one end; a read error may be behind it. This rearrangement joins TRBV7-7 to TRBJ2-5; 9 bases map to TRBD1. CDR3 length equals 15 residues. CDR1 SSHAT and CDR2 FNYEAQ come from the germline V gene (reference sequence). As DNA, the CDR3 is TGTGCTAGCAGCAGGACAGGGGCCGTACAAGAGACCCAGTACTTC. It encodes CASSRTGAVQETQYF.

The DNA of the CDR3 is TGTGCCAGCAGTGAAGTCGCGGGGACAGGGTCGGAGACCCAGTACTTC. Translating gives CASSEVAGTGSETQYF. V and J are TRBV6-1 and TRBJ2-5, with TRBD1 matching over 9 bases. The ends lost 1 base at V and 5 bases at J; junction bases unmatched: 8. CDR3 size: 16 residues. CDR1 is MNHNS and CDR2 is SASEGT in the germline V gene.

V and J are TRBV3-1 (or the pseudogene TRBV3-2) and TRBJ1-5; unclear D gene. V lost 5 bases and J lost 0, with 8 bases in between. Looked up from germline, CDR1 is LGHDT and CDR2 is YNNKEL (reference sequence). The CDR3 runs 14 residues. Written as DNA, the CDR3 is TGTGCCAGCAGCATTACAGATAGCAATCAGCCCCAGCATTTT. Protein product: CASSITDSNQPQHF.

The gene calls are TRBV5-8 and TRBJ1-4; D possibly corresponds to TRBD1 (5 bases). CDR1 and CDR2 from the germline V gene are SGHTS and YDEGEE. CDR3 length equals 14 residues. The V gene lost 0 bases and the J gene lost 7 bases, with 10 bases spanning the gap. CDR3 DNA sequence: TGTGCCAGCAGCTTGGTATTGGGGGGTGAAAAACTGTTTTTT. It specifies CASSLVLGGEKLFF.

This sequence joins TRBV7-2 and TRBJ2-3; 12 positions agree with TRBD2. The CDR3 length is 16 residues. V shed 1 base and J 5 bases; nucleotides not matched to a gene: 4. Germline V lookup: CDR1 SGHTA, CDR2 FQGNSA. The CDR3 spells CASSLEASGGGDTQYF. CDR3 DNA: TGTGCCAGCAGCTTAGAGGCTAGCGGGGGGGGAGATACGCAGTATTTT.

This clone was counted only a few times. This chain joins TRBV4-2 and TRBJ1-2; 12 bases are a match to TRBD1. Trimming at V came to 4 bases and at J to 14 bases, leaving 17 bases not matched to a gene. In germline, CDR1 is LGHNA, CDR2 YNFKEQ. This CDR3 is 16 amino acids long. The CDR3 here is CASSRDPGDRGPGVTF. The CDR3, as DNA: TGTGCCAGCAGCCGGGACCCCGGGGACAGGGGGCCTGGAGTTACCTTC.

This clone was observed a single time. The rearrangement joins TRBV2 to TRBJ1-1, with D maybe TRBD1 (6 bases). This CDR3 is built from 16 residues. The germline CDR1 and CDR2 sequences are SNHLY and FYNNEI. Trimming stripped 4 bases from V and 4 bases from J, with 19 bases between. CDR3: CASSVAPHEGGTEAFF. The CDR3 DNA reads TGTGCCAGCAGTGTGGCCCCCCACGAAGGGGGCACTGAAGCTTTCTTT.

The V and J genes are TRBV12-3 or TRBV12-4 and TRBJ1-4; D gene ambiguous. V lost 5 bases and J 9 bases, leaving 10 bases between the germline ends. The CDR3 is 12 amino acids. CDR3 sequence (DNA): TGTGCCAGCAGTCCCCCGTCTAAAAAACTGTTTTTT. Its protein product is CASSPPSKKLFF.

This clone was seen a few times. The CDR3 DNA is TGTGCCAGCAGCTTCGAACAGGGGACTGAAGCTTTCTTT. Translation gives CASSFEQGTEAFF. The rearrangement links TRBV7-9 to TRBJ1-1; TRBD1 aligns across 7 bases. From germline, CDR1 is SEHNR and CDR2 FQNEAQ (reference sequence). The CDR3 is made up of 13 amino acids. Trimming cost V 3 bases and J 5 bases; bases outside gene matches: 3.

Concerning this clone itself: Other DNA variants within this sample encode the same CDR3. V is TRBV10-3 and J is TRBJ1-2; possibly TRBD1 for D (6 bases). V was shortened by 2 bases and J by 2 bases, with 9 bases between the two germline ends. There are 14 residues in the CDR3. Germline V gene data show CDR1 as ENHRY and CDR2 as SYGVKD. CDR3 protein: CAISEGQSNYGYTF. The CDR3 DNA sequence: TGTGCCATCAGTGAGGGACAGTCGAACTATGGCTACACCTTC.

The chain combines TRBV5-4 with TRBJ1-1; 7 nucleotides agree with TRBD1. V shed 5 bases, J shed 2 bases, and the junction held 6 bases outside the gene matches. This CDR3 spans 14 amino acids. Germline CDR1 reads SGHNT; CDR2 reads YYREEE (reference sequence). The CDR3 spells CASSSGQANTEAFF. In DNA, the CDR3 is TGTGCCAGCAGTTCCGGACAGGCTAACACTGAAGCTTTCTTT. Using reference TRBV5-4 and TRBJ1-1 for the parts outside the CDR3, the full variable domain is ETGVTQSPTHLIKTRGQQVTLRCSSQSGHNTVSWYQQALGQGPQFIFQYYREEENGRGNFPPRFSGLQFPNYSSELNVNALELDDSALYLCASSSGQANTEAFFGQGTRLTVV.

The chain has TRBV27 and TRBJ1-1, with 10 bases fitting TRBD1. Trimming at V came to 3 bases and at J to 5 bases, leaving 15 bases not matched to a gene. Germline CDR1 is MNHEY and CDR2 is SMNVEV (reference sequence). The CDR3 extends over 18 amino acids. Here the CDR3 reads CASSFASGTGARGTEAFF. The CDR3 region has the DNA TGTGCCAGCAGTTTCGCCTCCGGGACAGGGGCCCGGGGGACTGAAGCTTTCTTT.

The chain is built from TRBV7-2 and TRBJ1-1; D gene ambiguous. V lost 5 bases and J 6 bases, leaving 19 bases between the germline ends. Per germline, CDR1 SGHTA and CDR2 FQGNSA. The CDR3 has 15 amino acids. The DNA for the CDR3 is TGTGCCAGCAGCCCGAGGTCCGGGAGTACTCCTGAAGCTTTCTTT. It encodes CASSPRSGSTPEAFF.

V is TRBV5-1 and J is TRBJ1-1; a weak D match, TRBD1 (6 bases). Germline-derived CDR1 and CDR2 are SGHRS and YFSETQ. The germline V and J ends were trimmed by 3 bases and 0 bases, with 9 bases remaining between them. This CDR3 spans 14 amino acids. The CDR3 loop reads CASSWTDVNTEAFF. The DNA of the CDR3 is TGCGCCAGCAGCTGGACAGATGTGAACACTGAAGCTTTCTTT. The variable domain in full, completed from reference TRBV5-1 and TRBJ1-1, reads KAGVTQTPRYLIKTRGQQVTLSCSPISGHRSVSWYQQTPGQGLQFLFEYFSETQRNKGNFPGRFSGRQFSNSRSEMNVSTLELGDSALYLCASSWTDVNTEAFFGQGTRLTVV.

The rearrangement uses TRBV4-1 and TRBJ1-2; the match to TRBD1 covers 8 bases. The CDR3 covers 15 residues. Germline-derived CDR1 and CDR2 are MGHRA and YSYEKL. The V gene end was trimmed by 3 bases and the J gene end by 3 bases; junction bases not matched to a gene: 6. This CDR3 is CASSHPQGADYGYTF. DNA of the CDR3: TGCGCCAGCAGCCACCCCCAGGGGGCCGACTATGGCTACACCTTC.

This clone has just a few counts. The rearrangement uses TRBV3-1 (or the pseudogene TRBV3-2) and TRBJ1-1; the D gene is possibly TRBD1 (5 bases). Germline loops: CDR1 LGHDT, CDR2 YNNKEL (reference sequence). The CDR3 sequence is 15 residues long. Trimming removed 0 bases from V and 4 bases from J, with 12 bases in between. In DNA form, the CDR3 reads TGTGCCAGCAGCCAAGAGGGGGGATGGCGCACTGAAGCTTTCTTT. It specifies CASSQEGGWRTEAFF.

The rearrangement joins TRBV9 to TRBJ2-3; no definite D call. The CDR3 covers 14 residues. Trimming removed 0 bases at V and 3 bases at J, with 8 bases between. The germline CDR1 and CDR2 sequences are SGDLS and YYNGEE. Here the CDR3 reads CASSVVEVTDTQYF. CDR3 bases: TGTGCCAGCAGCGTAGTAGAGGTAACAGATACGCAGTATTTT. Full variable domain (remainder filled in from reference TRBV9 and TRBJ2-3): DSGVTQTPKHLITATGQRVTLRCSPRSGDLSVYWYQQSLDQGLQFLIQYYNGEERAKGNILERFSAQQFPDLHSELNLSSLELGDSALYFCASSVVEVTDTQYFGPGTRLTVL.